The sequence of this T cell receptor (beta chain) was determined in a study of T-cell reconstitution after alpha-beta-depleted transplantation in children (TCRdb year 2016). Regarding the complete study: Using TCR repertoire profiling, the study followed T-cell immune reconstitution in a quantitative way in children after TCRalphabeta/CD19-depleted allogeneic hematopoietic cell transplantation. What the research found in general, with its limitations: In some patients, the high TCRbeta diversity seen at day 60 was put down to recipient T cells and intrathymic progenitors that had survived conditioning. Apparently early alphabetaT-cell count recovery about two months after transplant reportedly relied on only several hundred rapidly expanded clones derived from non-depleted graft cells. Hyperexpanded clone frequencies declined over subsequent months; after one year, T-cell counts and TCRbeta diversity were mostly attributed to newly produced T cells.

As regards this clonotype: What this receptor recognizes is not known. Base qualities are not recorded, but no much larger clone differs from it by a single base.

The CDR3 has 15 amino acids, counting the end cysteine and phenylalanine. Here the CDR3 DNA is all that survives: 45 bases in frame from base 1. V is clipped by 0 bases and J by 4 bases, and the sequence between their germline boundaries is 10 bases long. CDR1 and CDR2 (MNHEY, SVGAGI) derive from the germline V gene. In the paper's terms, the treatment or condition label means: allogeneic hematopoietic cell transplantation with graft depleted of TCRalphabeta T cells and CD19 B cells. Transplant recipients were children who received TCRalphabeta/CD19-depleted allogeneic hematopoietic cell grafts. The method was PCR. Sequencing instrument: Illumina HiSeq 2500. Molecular barcoding was employed in the preparation of TCR libraries, with unique molecular identifiers being used to normalize TCRbeta repertoire quantification. The public reads were reprocessed in TCRdb via fastp at Q25 and MiXCR, keeping in-frame beta chains. Each entry merges the rows of one CDR3 protein and shows their most common DNA and genes. In all, the sample holds about 830,000 distinct CDR3 sequences, and approximately 15% of those were seen once. Just under 5% of the sample belongs to the ten largest clones.

This clonotype originated in a male patient younger than 18 who had a stem cell transplant for acute lymphoblastic leukemia, so the T cells may come from the graft donor. The chain is made from TRBV6-5 and TRBJ1-5; there is no confident call for the D gene. Sequenced here: PBMCs, mostly from graft donor cells, sampled 360 days after TCRalphabeta/CD19-depleted stem cell transplant. This receptor has the CDR3 CASSYSGRENQPQHF. The nucleotide sequence reads TGTGCCAGCAGTTACTCGGGGAGGGAGAATCAGCCCCAGCATTTT.